These 24 T cell receptor beta chains were all obtained from the same sample, sequenced in a study of blood T cell repertoires in COVID-19. The repertoire was sequenced with immunoSEQ multiplex PCR; TCRdb's copy has only in-frame clones and lacks some. The top ten clones hold approximately 18% of a sample with around 150,000 clones, around 84% of them seen once. What was sequenced was peripheral blood. The source is a woman at least 80 years old with acute or convalescent COVID-19.

CDR3 residues: CASSHGGDYNEQFF. Written as DNA, the CDR3 is TGTGCCAGCAGCCACGGGGGGGACTACAATGAGCAGTTCTTC. The V and J genes are TRBV2 and TRBJ2-1, with 8 positions matching TRBD2. CDR1 is SNHLY, CDR2 FYNNEI, per germline. The CDR3 totals 14 residues. V shed 6 bases, J shed 3 bases, and the junction held 4 bases outside the gene matches.

The V and J genes are TRBV6-5 and TRBJ2-7; D remains unclear. The CDR3 runs to 14 residues. CDR1 is MNHEY and CDR2 is SVGAGI in the germline V gene. V lost 2 bases, J lost 0 bases, and 8 bases lay in between. DNA for the CDR3: TGTGCCAGCAGTTACGCCCCCAGCTCCTACGAGCAGTACTTC. Residues: CASSYAPSSYEQYF.

This clone has just a few counts. J is TRBJ2-6 and V is TRBV5-1; unclear D gene. The V end was cut by 1 base, the J end by 0 bases, with 8 bases between. The germline gives CDR1 SGHRS, CDR2 YFSETQ. The CDR3 length is 16 residues. The CDR3 loop is CASSLIESSGANVLTF. CDR3 DNA sequence: TGCGCCAGCAGCTTGATTGAGAGCTCTGGGGCCAACGTCCTGACTTTC.

This clone has only a few counts. The chain carries TRBV7-6 and TRBJ1-3, with a weak D call TRBD1 (5 bases). With 2 bases removed from V and 3 bases from J, the gap between germline ends came to 11 bases. This CDR3 spans 15 amino acids. CDR1 and CDR2 (germline): SGHVS, FNYEAQ. The CDR3 DNA reads TGTGCCAGCAGCTTAAACCAGGGTGGTGGAAACACCATATATTTT. Translating gives CASSLNQGGGNTIYF.

The chain employs TRBV28 and TRBJ2-5; the D gene is possibly TRBD1 (5 bases). V lost 5 bases, J lost 8 bases, and 15 bases lay in between. Germline-derived CDR1 and CDR2 are MDHEN and SYDVKM. The CDR3 consists of 13 residues. The CDR3 region has the DNA TGTGCCAGCAGTCTAGGGGTTTGGGTAACCCAGTACTTC. Translated, it gives CASSLGVWVTQYF.

The genes are TRBV5-6 and TRBJ2-4, with D tentatively TRBD2 (8 bases). CDR1 and CDR2 (germline): SGHDT, YYEEEE. This CDR3 has 16 amino acids. V gave up 2 bases and J gave up 6 bases, with 18 bases separating them. The CDR3 region has the DNA TGTGCCAGCAGCTTAACCGGGAGGGGGCAAGCAAACATTCAGTACTTC. Amino acid sequence: CASSLTGRGQANIQYF.

The rearrangement uses TRBV4-2 and TRBJ1-5; no firm D call. The CDR3 covers 15 residues. V lost 0 bases and J 6 bases, leaving 12 bases between the germline ends. Germline CDR1 LGHNA, CDR2 YNFKEQ. The CDR3 DNA sequence: TGTGCCAGCAGCCAAGAGGGCCAGGTGAGTCAGCCCCAGCATTTT. It yields the protein CASSQEGQVSQPQHF.

The chain couples TRBV6-2 or TRBV6-3 to TRBJ2-7; TRBD1 matches 10 bases. Germline values: CDR1 MNHEY, CDR2 SVGEGT. The V gene end was trimmed by 0 bases and the J gene end by 12 bases; junction bases not matched to a gene: 8. The CDR3 covers 14 residues. The CDR3 DNA reads as TGTGCCAGCAGTTACTCGAAGGTCGGGACAGGGGTGTACTTC. Its translation: CASSYSKVGTGVYF.

This clone was found once. The V call is TRBV19, the J call TRBJ2-2; 7 bases agree with TRBD1. V gave up 7 bases and J gave up 4 bases; unmatched junction bases: 12. Germline V gene lookup returns CDR1 LNHDA and CDR2 SQIVND (reference sequence). The CDR3 sequence is 16 residues long. The chain's CDR3 is CASTPRDRLITGELFF. Here the CDR3 DNA reads TGTGCCAGTACCCCCCGGGACAGACTTATCACCGGGGAGCTGTTTTTT. Supplemented by reference TRBV19 and TRBJ2-2, the full variable domain reads DGGITQSPKYLFRKEGQNVTLSCEQNLNHDAMYWYRQDPGQGLRLIYYSQIVNDFQKGDIAEGYSVSREKKESFPLTVTSAQKNPTAFYLCASTPRDRLITGELFFGEGSRLTVL.

In this sample, this clone turned up a few times. V gene TRBV28 combines with J gene TRBJ2-7; 11 bases match TRBD1. The germline V gene has CDR1 MDHEN and CDR2 SYDVKM. V lost 7 bases to trimming and J lost 5 bases; unmatched junction nucleotides: 7. The CDR3 consists of 14 residues. The CDR3 DNA sequence: TGTGCCAGCAACGGACAGGGGGCTATCCACGAGCAGTACTTC. It encodes CASNGQGAIHEQYF.

To note about this clone: The sample has other DNA sequences that encode this CDR3 too. The CDR3 sequence is CASSSQETQYF. CDR3 coding DNA: TGTGCCAGCAGTTCACAAGAGACCCAGTACTTC. The chain recombines TRBV27 with TRBJ2-5; D call uncertain. V was trimmed by 4 bases and J by 2 bases, leaving 2 bases between them. Germline CDR1 MNHEY, CDR2 SMNVEV (reference sequence). This CDR3 is built from 11 residues.

The rearrangement joins TRBV5-1 to TRBJ2-5; D not resolved. V was clipped by 0 bases and J by 5 bases, with 14 bases between them. The CDR3 consists of 15 residues. The germline CDR1 and CDR2 sequences are SGHRS and YFSETQ. The CDR3 region is CASSLDGSDEETQYF. The DNA of the CDR3 is TGCGCCAGCAGCTTGGACGGGTCCGATGAGGAGACCCAGTACTTC. Using reference TRBV5-1 and TRBJ2-5 for the parts outside the CDR3, the full variable domain is KAGVTQTPRYLIKTRGQQVTLSCSPISGHRSVSWYQQTPGQGLQFLFEYFSETQRNKGNFPGRFSGRQFSNSRSEMNVSTLELGDSALYLCASSLDGSDEETQYFGPGTRLLVL.

This clone was seen a few times. The V and J genes are TRBV15 and TRBJ1-2; D may be TRBD1 (5 bases). This CDR3 has 16 residues. CDR1 is LNHNV, CDR2 YYDKDF, per germline (reference sequence). V was shortened by 1 base and J by 1 base, with 13 bases between the two germline ends. The CDR3 is CATSRGGEGRNYGYTF. CDR3 nucleotides: TGTGCCACCAGCAGAGGGGGGGAGGGCCGTAACTATGGCTACACCTTC.

V usage is TRBV4-3 and J usage is TRBJ1-2; D not resolved. V lost 3 bases to trimming and J lost 7 bases, with 12 bases between them. From germline, CDR1 is LGHNA and CDR2 YSLEER. The CDR3 has 13 amino acids. Written as DNA, the CDR3 is TGCGCCAGCAGCCACCCGGGGTTTCCTGGCTACACCTTC. Translated: CASSHPGFPGYTF.

This chain joins TRBV5-1 and TRBJ1-2; TRBD1 agrees at 11 bases. The CDR3 has 18 residues. Germline CDR1 reads SGHRS; CDR2 reads YFSETQ. J lost 0 bases, V lost 3 bases, and 10 bases had no gene match. The CDR3 DNA is TGCGCCAGCAGCTCAGCAGGGACAGGGGGTTCCCCTAACTATGGCTACACCTTC. This codes for CASSSAGTGGSPNYGYTF.

This chain connects TRBV7-8 to TRBJ2-5, with 8 bases that match TRBD2. CDR3 length: 14 residues. J was trimmed by 4 bases and V by 1 base; bases with no gene match: 2. Per the germline V gene, CDR1 is SGHVS and CDR2 is FQNEAQ. The CDR3 bases are TGTGCCAGCAGCTTAGGCGGGGGGCTAGAGACCCAGTACTTC. Encoded protein: CASSLGGGLETQYF.

This clone was picked up one time. This chain joins TRBV7-9 and TRBJ1-4, with D tentatively TRBD1 (6 bases). The V gene lost 7 bases and the J gene lost 3 bases, with 9 bases spanning the gap. The CDR3 runs to 13 residues. Germline V gene lookup returns CDR1 SEHNR and CDR2 FQNEAQ (reference sequence). CDR3 region: CASNPGANEKLFF. CDR3 bases: TGTGCCAGCAACCCAGGGGCTAATGAAAAACTGTTTTTT.

V gene TRBV28 combines with J gene TRBJ2-1; 10 nucleotides match TRBD2. In germline, CDR1 is MDHEN, CDR2 SYDVKM. The CDR3 loop spans 15 amino acids. V gave up 5 bases and J gave up 5 bases; unmatched junction bases: 6. CDR3 nucleotides: TGTGCCAGCAGTGCCTGGACTAGCGGAGACAATGAGCAGTTCTTC. Translation: CASSAWTSGDNEQFF.

The rearrangement links TRBV6-2 or TRBV6-3 to TRBJ2-7; D gene unclear. CDR3 length equals 13 residues. V gave up 5 bases and J gave up 6 bases, with 14 bases separating them. The germline V gene has CDR1 MNHEY and CDR2 SVGEGT. CDR3: CASSKLSPGEQYF. CDR3 DNA sequence: TGTGCCAGCAGTAAACTATCCCCCGGCGAGCAGTACTTC.

This clone was recorded once. The V and J genes are TRBV28 and TRBJ2-7; possible D gene TRBD2, 6 bases. Trimming removed 5 bases at V and 2 bases at J, with 19 bases between. Germline CDR1 reads MDHEN; CDR2 reads SYDVKM. The CDR3 runs to 16 residues. CDR3 amino acids: CASSPSPGVSTYEQYF. DNA of the CDR3: TGTGCCAGCAGTCCATCCCCGGGAGTTTCGACCTACGAGCAGTACTTC.

The chain employs TRBV9 and TRBJ1-2; the D is unclear. CDR1 and CDR2 from the germline V gene are SGDLS and YYNGEE. V lost 0 bases, J lost 3 bases, and 9 bases lay in between. The CDR3 runs to 14 residues. CDR3 loop: CASSVAPGDYGYTF. In nucleotides, the CDR3 is TGTGCCAGCAGCGTAGCCCCAGGCGACTATGGCTACACCTTC.

This clone was recorded a few times. The chain couples TRBV3-1 (or the pseudogene TRBV3-2) to TRBJ2-7; D is possibly TRBD1 (5 bases). The CDR3 has 16 amino acids. From germline, CDR1 is LGHDT and CDR2 YNNKEL (reference sequence). Trimming cost V 2 bases and J 4 bases, with 18 bases left between them. CDR3 nucleotides: TGTGCCAGCAGCCAACAAGGGGCGGTCGTGGGGTACGAGCAGTACTTC. Protein: CASSQQGAVVGYEQYF.

The chain uses TRBV7-8 and TRBJ1-2; TRBD1 matches at 8 bases. The germline V gene encodes CDR1 SGHVS and CDR2 FQNEAQ. The ends lost 4 bases at V and 1 base at J; junction bases unmatched: 5. The CDR3 loop spans 15 amino acids. In DNA form, the CDR3 reads TGTGCCAGCAGCTCAGGGACAGGATTTAACTATGGCTACACCTTC. Translating gives CASSSGTGFNYGYTF.

V and J are TRBV29-1 and TRBJ2-3; 10 bases fit TRBD2. CDR3 length: 13 amino acids. The germline gives CDR1 SQVTM, CDR2 ANQGSEA. Trimming at V came to 8 bases and at J to 2 bases, leaving 4 bases not matched to a gene. CDR3 coding DNA: TGCAGCTCTACTAGCGGGATCACAGATACGCAGTATTTT. It codes for CSSTSGITDTQYF.